These T cell receptor beta chains were read from a single sample in a study of stem cell transplantation in POMP-related autoinflammatory disease. Profiled with immunoSEQ multiplex PCR; TCRdb holds only in-frame clones, not every one. The sample yields approximately 23,000 clones, approximately 78% seen once. This specimen consisted of CD4+ T cells from PBMCs, obtained before stem cell transplantation. These receptors were collected from a human donor with POMP-related autoinflammation and immune dysregulation (PRAID). Each CDR3 is given with its conserved first and last residue. D genes are given only for firm matches. Only part of the rows carry a size: once, few, many, or a class if the clone is expanded.

J,size,V,D,CDR3,DNA
TRBJ1-2,few,TRBV6-5,NA,CASSYSASPNNYGYTF,TGTGCCAGCAGTTACTCGGCGTCCCCAAATAACTATGGCTACACCTTC
TRBJ2-1,once,TRBV6-5,TRBD2,CASSSPLSGRGNEQFF,TGTGCCAGCAGTTCCCCTCTGAGCGGGAGGGGCAATGAGCAGTTCTTC
TRBJ2-3,NA,TRBV5-4,NA,CASSLMGVSTDTQYF,TGTGCCAGCAGCTTAATGGGGGTGAGCACAGATACGCAGTATTTT
TRBJ1-4,NA,TRBV6-5,NA,CASSLRQTNEKLFF,TGTGCCAGCAGCCTGAGACAGACGAATGAAAAACTGTTTTTT
TRBJ1-1,NA,TRBV29-1,NA,CSVVVDQGSPEAFF,TGCAGCGTTGTAGTGGACCAGGGGTCCCCTGAAGCTTTCTTT
TRBJ2-7,NA,TRBV21-1,NA,CASSRRSSYEQYF,TGTGCCAGCAGCCGACGGAGCTCCTACGAGCAGTACTTC
TRBJ2-1,NA,TRBV10-1,TRBD2,CASSESLAGDNEQFF,TGCGCCAGCAGTGAGTCTCTAGCGGGAGACAATGAGCAGTTCTTC
TRBJ2-3,NA,TRBV5-5,NA,CASSSPAETDTQYF,TGTGCCAGCAGCTCCCCGGCCGAAACAGATACGCAGTATTTT
TRBJ1-1,few,TRBV6-1,NA,CASRPGVNTEAFF,TGTGCCAGCAGGCCAGGGGTGAACACTGAAGCTTTCTTT
TRBJ2-5,NA,TRBV28,TRBD1,CASSSPTGGWETQYF,TGTGCCAGCAGTTCCCCGACAGGGGGCTGGGAGACCCAGTACTTC
TRBJ1-1,NA,TRBV11-2,NA,CASSRVGTEAFF,TGTGCCAGCAGCAGGGTAGGAACTGAAGCTTTCTTT
TRBJ2-7,NA,TRBV19,NA,CASRKTGDYEQYF,TGTGCCAGTAGAAAGACGGGGGACTACGAGCAGTACTTC
TRBJ1-2,NA,TRBV6-5,NA,CASSYTGAYGYTF,TGTGCCAGCAGTTACACCGGGGCCTATGGCTACACCTTC
TRBJ2-3,NA,TRBV19,NA,CASSIRDTQYF,TGTGCCAGTAGTATTCGAGATACGCAGTATTTT
TRBJ2-7,NA,TRBV6-5,TRBD1,CASAPGQGSYEQYF,TGTGCCAGCGCCCCGGGACAGGGCTCCTACGAGCAGTACTTC
TRBJ2-1,NA,TRBV5-1,NA,CASSLDRTPYNEQFF,TGCGCCAGCAGCTTGGACCGGACCCCCTACAATGAGCAGTTCTTC
TRBJ2-5,NA,TRBV25-1,TRBD2,CATQGLATQETQYF,TGTGCCACTCAGGGACTAGCGACACAAGAGACCCAGTACTTC
TRBJ1-5,NA,TRBV7-9,TRBD1,CASSPDRGRSNQPQHF,TGTGCCAGCAGCCCGGACAGGGGGAGATCTAATCAGCCCCAGCATTTT
TRBJ1-2,NA,TRBV14,NA,CASSQSRRGGYYGYTF,TGTGCCAGCAGCCAATCCCGGAGGGGGGGTTACTATGGCTACACCTTC
TRBJ1-2,NA,TRBV30,NA,CAWLENRFPWRYTF,TGTGCCTGGTTAGAAAACAGGTTTCCTTGGCGCTACACCTTC
TRBJ1-2,NA,TRBV11-2,NA,CASSSGTSSNYGYTF,TGTGCCAGCAGCTCGGGGACGTCGTCCAACTATGGCTACACCTTC
TRBJ1-2,NA,TRBV15,NA,CATSREQGGYGYTF,TGTGCCACCAGCAGAGAACAGGGAGGCTATGGCTACACCTTC
TRBJ2-2,NA,TRBV30,NA,CAWGVAPNTGELFF,TGTGCCTGGGGTGTAGCCCCGAACACCGGGGAGCTGTTTTTT
TRBJ1-2,NA,TRBV21-1,NA,CASSIWGGGRFLAYGYTF,TGTGCCAGCAGCATCTGGGGTGGAGGCCGGTTTTTGGCCTATGGCTACACCTTC
TRBJ1-1,once,TRBV7-9,NA,CASSPSRVAAEAFF,TGTGCCAGCAGTCCCTCCAGGGTAGCGGCTGAAGCTTTCTTT
TRBJ2-1,NA,TRBV6-5,TRBD1,CASSNDRAHEQFF,TGTGCCAGCAGCAATGACAGGGCCCATGAGCAGTTCTTC
TRBJ2-7,NA,TRBV5-1,NA,CASSSGAGGQYF,TGCGCCAGCAGCTCCGGAGCGGGCGGGCAGTACTTC
TRBJ2-7,NA,TRBV7-7,NA,CVSMVADSYEQYF,TGTGTTAGTATGGTAGCGGATTCCTACGAGCAGTACTTC
TRBJ1-1,few,TRBV6-5,NA,CASSTDRNTEAFF,TGTGCCAGCAGTACCGACAGGAACACTGAAGCTTTCTTT
TRBJ1-6,NA,TRBV2,NA,CASSETSESPLHF,TGTGCCAGCAGTGAGACCAGTGAATCACCCCTCCACTTT
TRBJ2-3,NA,TRBV19,TRBD1,CASADRGTDTQYF,TGTGCCAGCGCCGACAGGGGGACAGATACGCAGTATTTT
TRBJ2-3,NA,TRBV5-1,TRBD1,CASLPGQGVGDTQYF,TGCGCCAGCCTACCTGGACAGGGGGTCGGAGATACGCAGTATTTT
TRBJ2-2,NA,TRBV15,TRBD2,CATSRDRGLAGHTGELFF,TGTGCCACCAGCAGAGATCGAGGACTAGCGGGGCACACCGGGGAGCTGTTTTTT
TRBJ1-5,once,TRBV4-1,NA,CASSQEAYQWSNQPQHF,TGCGCCAGCAGCCAAGAAGCTTACCAATGGAGCAATCAGCCCCAGCATTTT
TRBJ2-7,NA,TRBV7-9,NA,CASSLRVAGDEQYF,TGTGCCAGCAGCCTTCGGGTGGCGGGCGACGAGCAGTACTTC
TRBJ2-7,NA,TRBV7-8,TRBD1,CASSRLPGTEPTNSYEQYF,TGTGCCAGCAGCCGTCTCCCCGGGACAGAACCAACAAACTCCTACGAGCAGTACTTC
TRBJ1-5,NA,TRBV28,TRBD1,CASSFRAGGQPQHF,TGTGCCAGCAGTTTTCGGGCAGGGGGTCAGCCCCAGCATTTT
TRBJ2-3,NA,TRBV30,NA,CAWSKLGGRTDTQYF,TGTGCCTGGAGTAAACTAGGGGGGCGCACAGATACGCAGTATTTT
TRBJ1-6,few,TRBV10-1,NA,CASSASGNSPLHF,TGCGCCAGCAGTGCGTCGGGGAATTCACCCCTCCACTTT
TRBJ1-5,few,TRBV28,TRBD1,CASGLDRVDGNQPQHF,TGTGCCAGTGGACTGGACAGGGTGGACGGCAATCAGCCCCAGCATTTT
TRBJ2-7,once,TRBV18,NA,CASSPQGSPYEQYF,TGTGCCAGCTCACCACAGGGGTCCCCCTACGAGCAGTACTTC
TRBJ2-2,NA,TRBV4-1,TRBD2,CASSRVPGQGTSGILNTGELFF,TGCGCCAGCAGCCGAGTCCCTGGACAGGGGACTAGCGGGATATTAAACACCGGGGAGCTGTTTTTT
TRBJ1-6,NA,TRBV10-3,NA,CAIRGDTDSPLHF,TGTGCCATCAGGGGGGATACGGATTCACCCCTCCACTTT
TRBJ2-1,NA,TRBV9,TRBD2,CASSVGLAENNEQFF,TGTGCCAGCAGCGTAGGCCTAGCGGAAAACAATGAGCAGTTCTTC
TRBJ2-7,NA,TRBV27,NA,CASSSAPGPWEQYF,TGTGCCAGCAGTTCAGCCCCGGGGCCTTGGGAGCAGTACTTC
TRBJ2-3,NA,TRBV5-1,NA,CASSFGKGADTQYF,TGCGCCAGCAGCTTCGGGAAGGGCGCAGATACGCAGTATTTT
TRBJ2-1,NA,TRBV6-1,NA,CASSEIRGPGEQFF,TGTGCCAGCAGTGAAATACGGGGGCCGGGTGAGCAGTTCTTC
TRBJ1-2,few,TRBV28,NA,CASSLVQGGYTF,TGTGCCAGCAGTTTAGTCCAGGGCGGCTACACCTTC
TRBJ2-1,NA,TRBV19,NA,CASSIGGNNEQFF,TGTGCCAGTAGTATAGGAGGAAACAATGAGCAGTTCTTC
TRBJ2-7,NA,TRBV7-9,NA,CASSFRGEETYEQYF,TGTGCCAGCAGCTTCAGAGGGGAGGAGACCTACGAGCAGTACTTC
TRBJ2-7,NA,TRBV2,TRBD1,CASSTRTGNEQYF,TGTGCCAGCAGTACAAGGACAGGGAACGAGCAGTACTTC
TRBJ2-3,NA,TRBV7-3,TRBD2,CASSRLAGEPADTQYF,TGTGCCAGCAGCCGCCTAGCGGGAGAGCCGGCAGATACGCAGTATTTT
TRBJ2-3,NA,TRBV5-1,NA,CASSILGEVGTDTQYF,TGCGCCAGCAGCATCCTGGGGGAGGTGGGCACAGATACGCAGTATTTT
TRBJ2-7,NA,TRBV18,TRBD2,CASSPLEGAGEQYF,TGTGCCAGCTCACCACTGGAAGGAGCGGGGGAGCAGTACTTC
TRBJ1-2,NA,TRBV6-1,NA,CASSEVISKVADGYTF,TGTGCCAGCAGTGAAGTTATCTCGAAGGTGGCGGATGGCTACACCTTC
TRBJ2-7,NA,TRBV19,TRBD2,CASSLAGVPEQYF,TGTGCCAGTAGCCTAGCGGGAGTCCCCGAGCAGTACTTC
TRBJ2-2,NA,TRBV2,NA,CASRGTRGGELFF,TGTGCCAGCAGGGGGACCCGGGGCGGGGAGCTGTTTTTT